These 14 T cell receptor beta chains share one sample of origin, sequenced in a study of resident and recirculating memory T cells in vitiligo. The repertoire was sequenced with immunoSEQ multiplex PCR; TCRdb's copy has only in-frame clones and lacks some. Altogether 70,000 to 75,000 clones are present, approximately 93% being singletons, with the ten largest covering 4.9%. Material for sequencing was blood. The receptor set was obtained from a male donor with vitiligo.

This clone was counted a single time. J is TRBJ1-1 and V is TRBV4-3; a possible D gene is TRBD1 (6 bases). From germline, CDR1 is LGHNA and CDR2 YSLEER. This CDR3 contains 13 residues. Trimming left V 4 bases short and J 11 bases short, with 17 bases between. This CDR3 is CASSRKSGTTAFF. CDR3 sequence (DNA): TGCGCCAGCAGCCGTAAATCCGGGACAACCGCTTTCTTT.

This chain connects TRBV5-1 to TRBJ2-7, with 11 bases identical to TRBD2. The germline CDR1 and CDR2 sequences are SGHRS and YFSETQ. Unmatched junction bases numbered 10, after V lost 4 bases and J lost 4 bases. The CDR3 length is 16 residues. The CDR3 spells CASSKGLAENVYEQYF. The CDR3 DNA reads TGCGCCAGCAGCAAGGGACTAGCGGAGAACGTTTACGAGCAGTACTTC.

The chain uses TRBV9 and TRBJ2-1; D possibly corresponds to TRBD1 (9 bases). V was shortened by 4 bases and J by 4 bases, with 21 bases between the two germline ends. There are 17 residues in the CDR3. Per the germline V gene, CDR1 is SGDLS and CDR2 is YYNGEE. In nucleotides, the CDR3 is TGTGCCAGCAGCTCGGGGGGGAGGGGACAGGGATACAATGAGCAGTTCTTC. It is translated as CASSSGGRGQGYNEQFF.

This chain links TRBV7-9 with TRBJ2-1, with 10 bases identical to TRBD2. The CDR3 sequence is 15 residues long. J was trimmed by 7 bases and V by 5 bases; bases with no gene match: 8. Germline loops: CDR1 SEHNR, CDR2 FQNEAQ (reference sequence). The CDR3 protein is CASSGSGGAGNEQFF. As DNA, the CDR3 is TGTGCCAGCAGCGGCAGCGGGGGGGCGGGGAATGAGCAGTTCTTC.

This clone was seen more than once but under ten times. V usage is TRBV10-3 and J usage is TRBJ1-5; D is unclear. Germline CDR1 ENHRY, CDR2 SYGVKD. The CDR3 sequence is 14 residues long. The V end was cut by 4 bases, the J end by 3 bases, with 10 bases between. In DNA, the CDR3 is TGTGCCATCAGTGTAGAGTATTCCAATCAGCCCCAGCATTTT. Protein product: CAISVEYSNQPQHF.

On this clone itself: Relative to the germline gene, one junction end is altered; a read error may explain this. The chain combines TRBV7-2 with TRBJ1-3, with D perhaps matching TRBD1 (6 bases). This CDR3 spans 16 amino acids. Germline values: CDR1 SGHTA, CDR2 FQGNSA. For the CDR3, the DNA is TGTGCCAGCAGATTAGGAGGGCAGGGGCTAGGAAACACCATATATTTT. It translates to CASRLGGQGLGNTIYF.

The chain couples TRBV2 to TRBJ2-1; maybe TRBD2 (5 bases). With 2 bases removed from V and 6 bases from J, the gap between germline ends came to 11 bases. Germline CDR1 and CDR2: SNHLY and FYNNEI. This CDR3 has 14 residues. The CDR3 reads CASSERRNSNEQFF. In DNA form, the CDR3 reads TGTGCCAGCAGTGAAAGGAGGAATTCCAATGAGCAGTTCTTC.

The chain joins TRBV7-2 to TRBJ2-3; 10 positions agree with TRBD1. The length of the CDR3 is 15 residues. J gave up 2 bases and V 3 bases, and 2 bases lay outside the gene matches. Germline V gene lookup returns CDR1 SGHTA and CDR2 FQGNSA. CDR3 nucleotides: TGTGCCAGCAGCTTGAGACAGGGGGCCACAGATACGCAGTATTTT. Translating it yields CASSLRQGATDTQYF.

The rearrangement uses TRBV9 and TRBJ2-7, with a possible D match to TRBD2 (5 bases). V dropped 2 bases and J dropped 0 bases, with 9 bases sitting between them. This CDR3 is built from 14 residues. Germline lookup yields CDR1 SGDLS and CDR2 YYNGEE. The CDR3 spells CASSVNGLSYEQYF. The CDR3 bases are TGTGCCAGCAGCGTTAACGGACTCTCCTACGAGCAGTACTTC.

In this sample, this clone turned up once. V usage is TRBV11-2 and J usage is TRBJ2-3; 8 nucleotides agree with TRBD1. CDR1 is SGHAT and CDR2 is FQNNGV in the germline V gene. V lost 5 bases, J lost 0 bases, and 16 bases stayed unmatched. This CDR3 region has 19 residues. The CDR3 loop is CASSIFSGQVQLSTDTQYF. The CDR3 DNA reads as TGTGCCAGCAGCATCTTCTCGGGACAGGTACAACTAAGCACAGATACGCAGTATTTT.

The V gene is TRBV15, the J gene TRBJ2-7; D is possibly TRBD1 (5 bases). The CDR3 extends over 14 amino acids. Germline V lookup: CDR1 LNHNV, CDR2 YYDKDF (reference sequence). Between the trimmed V and J ends, which lost 3 bases and 3 bases, there was a span of 12 bases. The CDR3 protein is CATSSPRRGYEQYF. As DNA, the CDR3 is TGTGCCACCAGCAGTCCACGTAGGGGCTACGAGCAGTACTTC.

The chain couples TRBV11-3 to TRBJ2-2; the match to TRBD1 covers 10 bases. CDR1 is SGHNT and CDR2 is YENEEA in the germline V gene. The CDR3 covers 16 residues. V was clipped by 6 bases and J by 3 bases; unmatched bases: 7. The CDR3, as DNA: TGTGCCAGCAGGGGGACAGGGGATTTTTACACCGGGGAGCTGTTTTTT. Residues: CASRGTGDFYTGELFF. Together with reference TRBV11-3 and TRBJ2-2, the CDR3 gives the full variable domain: EAGVVQSPRYKIIEKKQPVAFWCNPISGHNTLYWYLQNLGQGPELLIRYENEEAVDDSQLPKDRFSAERLKGVDSTLKIQPAELGDSAVYLCASRGTGDFYTGELFFGEGSRLTVL.

The sample holds one count of this clone. This chain connects TRBV6-5 to TRBJ1-1; a weak D match, TRBD1 (5 bases). The CDR3 contains 13 residues. Trimming took off 0 bases at V and 10 bases at J, with 12 bases between the two ends. Germline V lookup: CDR1 MNHEY, CDR2 SVGAGI. This CDR3 reads CASSYSQGSVAFF. The CDR3 nucleotides are TGTGCCAGCAGTTACTCGCAGGGTAGTGTAGCTTTCTTT.

V and J are TRBV6-1 and TRBJ2-5, with 7 bases that match TRBD2. The germline V gene has CDR1 MNHNS and CDR2 SASEGT. Germline trimming cut 10 bases from V and 4 bases from J; bases unmatched to any gene: 12. This CDR3 has 14 residues. The CDR3 is CATVASSGGETQYF. In DNA, the CDR3 is TGTGCCACCGTGGCTAGTTCGGGGGGAGAGACCCAGTACTTC.